This TCR beta chain is from a study of glioma-infiltrating T cells after dendritic cell vaccination. This clone was seen only once. Deletions cut 0 bases from V and 0 bases from J, with 10 bases between. This CDR3 is 15 amino acids long. Germline CDR1 SGHNT, CDR2 YYREEE (reference sequence). Specified time point: after dendritic cell vaccination, including at tumor progression/relapse. Sequencing used immunoSEQ multiplex PCR; TCRdb keeps in-frame clones, though not all of them. The sample contains about 25,000 clones, just under 90% of which appear only once. The genes are TRBV5-4 and TRBJ2-7, with D perhaps TRBD2 (6 bases). The material was blood, obtained after dendritic cell vaccination. This receptor was obtained from a human donor with glioblastoma. CDR3 bases: TGTGCCAGCAGCTTGGGTACGGAGGGCTCCTACGAGCAGTACTTC. Its translation: CASSLGTEGSYEQYF.